This TCR beta chain was sequenced for a study of OX40 agonist ivuxolimab in advanced cancers. Study information: Prior therapy, whether anti-PD-1, anti-PD-L1 or anti-CTLA-4, was allowed, and 40% had some.

Clones were sequenced by immunoSEQ multiplex PCR, and TCRdb holds only the in-frame ones, with some missing. The sample lists 70,000 or so clones; 92% were seen once. Deletions cut 5 bases from V and 2 bases from J, with 13 bases between. The CDR3 consists of 13 residues. Germline V gene data show CDR1 as SQVTM and CDR2 as ANQGSEA. The chain couples TRBV29-1 to TRBJ2-7; TRBD1 is a possible D gene (6 bases). The specimen was CD4+ or CD8+ T cells sorted from blood, collected in a trial of the OX40 agonist ivuxolimab. The source of this sequence is an adult with an advanced solid tumor such as melanoma, head and neck, liver or kidney cancer. This CDR3 is CSVLSGAAYEQYF. The CDR3 DNA follows: TGCAGCGTTCTTTCAGGGGCTGCCTACGAGCAGTACTTC.